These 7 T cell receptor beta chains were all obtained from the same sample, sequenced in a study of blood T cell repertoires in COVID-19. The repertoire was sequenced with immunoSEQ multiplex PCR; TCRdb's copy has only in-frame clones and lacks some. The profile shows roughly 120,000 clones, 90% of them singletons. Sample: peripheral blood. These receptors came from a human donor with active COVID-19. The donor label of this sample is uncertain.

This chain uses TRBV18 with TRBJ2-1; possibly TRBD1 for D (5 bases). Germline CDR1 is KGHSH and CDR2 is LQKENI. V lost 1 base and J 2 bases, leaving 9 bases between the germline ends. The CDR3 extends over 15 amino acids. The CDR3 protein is CASSPRSGTYNEQFF. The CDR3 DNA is TGTGCCAGCTCACCACGGTCAGGGACCTACAATGAGCAGTTCTTC.

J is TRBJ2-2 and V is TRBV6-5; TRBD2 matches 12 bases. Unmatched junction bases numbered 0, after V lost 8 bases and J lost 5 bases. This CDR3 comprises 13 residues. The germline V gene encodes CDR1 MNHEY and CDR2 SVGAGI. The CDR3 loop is CASGTSGTGELFF. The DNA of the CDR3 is TGTGCCAGCGGGACTAGCGGGACCGGGGAGCTGTTTTTT.

The CDR3 sequence: CASSQDSGAGANVLTF. For the CDR3, the DNA is TGCGCCAGCAGCCAAGACTCAGGGGCTGGGGCCAACGTCCTGACTTTC. The chain links TRBV4-3 to TRBJ2-6; a weak D match, TRBD1 (6 bases). Trimming removed 0 bases from V and 2 bases from J, with 8 bases in between. Germline V gene lookup returns CDR1 LGHNA and CDR2 YSLEER. The CDR3 is 16 amino acids.

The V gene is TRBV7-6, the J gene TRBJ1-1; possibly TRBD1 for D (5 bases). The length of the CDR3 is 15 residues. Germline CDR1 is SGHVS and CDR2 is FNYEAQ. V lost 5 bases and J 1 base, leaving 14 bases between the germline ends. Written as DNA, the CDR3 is TGTGCCAGCAGCCCCTTCCAAGGGGAGAACACTGAAGCTTTCTTT. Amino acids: CASSPFQGENTEAFF. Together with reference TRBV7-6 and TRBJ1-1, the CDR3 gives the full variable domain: GAGVSQSPRYKVTKRGQDVALRCDPISGHVSLYWYRQALGQGPEFLTYFNYEAQQDKSGLPNDRFSAERPEGSISTLTIQRTEQRDSAMYRCASSPFQGENTEAFFGQGTRLTVV.

CDR3 bases: TGTGCCAGCAGGGGAGGACGGAGAACTAATGAAAAACTGTTTTTT. This sequence encodes CASRGGRRTNEKLFF. V is TRBV2 and J is TRBJ1-4; D gene uncertain. Germline CDR1 is SNHLY and CDR2 is FYNNEI. The germline V and J ends were trimmed by 6 bases and 1 base, with 12 bases remaining between them. This CDR3 has 15 residues. Supplemented by reference TRBV2 and TRBJ1-4, the full variable domain reads EPEVTQTPSHQVTQMGQEVILRCVPISNHLYFYWYRQILGQKVEFLVSFYNNEISEKSEIFDDQFSVERPDGSNFTLKIRSTKLEDSAMYFCASRGGRRTNEKLFFGSGTQLSVL.

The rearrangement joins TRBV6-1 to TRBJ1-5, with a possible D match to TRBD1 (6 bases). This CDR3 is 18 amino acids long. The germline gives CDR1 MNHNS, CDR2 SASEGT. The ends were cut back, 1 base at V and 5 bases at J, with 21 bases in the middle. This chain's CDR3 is CASSEVLSAPRGDQPQHF. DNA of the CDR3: TGTGCCAGCAGTGAAGTCTTATCCGCTCCCAGGGGTGATCAGCCCCAGCATTTT.

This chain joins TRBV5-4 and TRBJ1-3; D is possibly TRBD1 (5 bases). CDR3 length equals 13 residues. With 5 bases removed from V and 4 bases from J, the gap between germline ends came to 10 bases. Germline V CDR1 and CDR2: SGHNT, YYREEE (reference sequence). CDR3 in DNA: TGTGCCAGCAGTCAAGACAGAGGAAACACCATATATTTT. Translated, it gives CASSQDRGNTIYF.